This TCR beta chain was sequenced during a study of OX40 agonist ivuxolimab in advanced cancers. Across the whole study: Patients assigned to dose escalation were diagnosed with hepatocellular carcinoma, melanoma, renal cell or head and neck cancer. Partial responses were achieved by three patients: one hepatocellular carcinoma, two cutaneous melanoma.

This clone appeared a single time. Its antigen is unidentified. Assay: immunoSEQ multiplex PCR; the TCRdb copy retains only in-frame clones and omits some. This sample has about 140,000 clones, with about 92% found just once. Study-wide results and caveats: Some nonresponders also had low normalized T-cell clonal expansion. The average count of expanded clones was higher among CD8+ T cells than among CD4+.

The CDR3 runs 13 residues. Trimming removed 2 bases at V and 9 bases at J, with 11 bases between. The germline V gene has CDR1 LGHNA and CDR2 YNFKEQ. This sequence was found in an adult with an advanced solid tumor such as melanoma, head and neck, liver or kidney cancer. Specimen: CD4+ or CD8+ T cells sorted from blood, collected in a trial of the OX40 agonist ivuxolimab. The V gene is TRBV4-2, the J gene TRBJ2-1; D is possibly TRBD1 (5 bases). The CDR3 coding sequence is TGTGCCAGCAGCCAAAGGGGTGTGGTTGAGCAGTTCTTC. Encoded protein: CASSQRGVVEQFF.